This T cell receptor (beta chain) comes out of a study of prognosis after radiotherapy for stage I lung cancer. The CDR3 covers 18 residues. Germline V CDR1 and CDR2: SGHTA, FQGNSA. V was clipped by 3 bases and J by 4 bases, with 21 bases between them. Multiplex PCR in two rounds served to amplify TCR beta CDR3 from genomic DNA. Round-one PCR had primers specific to each TRBV and TRBJ gene. MiXCR, run by TCRdb on the multiplex PCR reads, gives a single entry per CDR3 protein. The table includes around 21,000 distinct CDR3 sequences, 45% to 50% detected once. The sequence derives from a donor aged 50 or older with non-small cell lung cancer. The V call is TRBV7-2, the J call TRBJ2-2, with a possible D match to TRBD2 (5 bases). The sample was PBMCs, taken before or after stereotactic body radiation therapy (not recorded which). The CDR3 protein is CASSLRAATTSSTGELFF. In DNA, the CDR3 is TGTGCCAGCAGCTTGCGGGCAGCTACCACGTCCAGCACCGGGGAGCTGTTTTTT.